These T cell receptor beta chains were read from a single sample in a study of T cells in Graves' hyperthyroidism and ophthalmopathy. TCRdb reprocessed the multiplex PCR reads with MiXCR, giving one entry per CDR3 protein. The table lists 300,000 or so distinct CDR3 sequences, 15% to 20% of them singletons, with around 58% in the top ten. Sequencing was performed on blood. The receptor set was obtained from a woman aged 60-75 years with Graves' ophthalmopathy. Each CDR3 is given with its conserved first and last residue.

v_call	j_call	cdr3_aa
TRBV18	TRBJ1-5	CASSPDRAAFNQPQHF
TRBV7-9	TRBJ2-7	CASSLDMPGYEQYF
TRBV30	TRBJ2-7	CAWSPRWGATEQYF
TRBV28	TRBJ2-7	CASRAGHLISYEQYF
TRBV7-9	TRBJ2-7	CASSFDTGAPYEQYF
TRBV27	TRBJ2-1	CASSFMRVQWDYLHEQFF
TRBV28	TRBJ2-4	CASSFFRGSTHTKNIQYF
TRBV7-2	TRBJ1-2	CASSLWGRGYTF
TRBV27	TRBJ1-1	CASSLSSATLNTEAFF
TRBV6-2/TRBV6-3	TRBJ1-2	CASSYSRRHPGRGYTF
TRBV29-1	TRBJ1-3	CSALREVGNSGNTIYF